These 18 T cell receptor beta chains were sequenced from one sample in a study of cytomegalovirus exposure and HLA in healthy donors. Primers included in the PCR were 60 Vbeta and 13 Jbeta primers. Libraries were prepared by immunoSEQ multiplex PCR; TCRdb keeps only in-frame clonotypes and omits some of them. The repertoire includes roughly 170,000 clones, around 80% of them detected once, and under 6% sits in the top ten. The specimen was PBMCs. The receptors shown here come from a woman in her forties or fifties in good health and CMV-seropositive.

The chain employs TRBV9 and TRBJ2-5, with 8 bases lining up with TRBD2. V lost 0 bases to trimming and J lost 1 base; unmatched junction nucleotides: 8. CDR1 and CDR2 (germline): SGDLS, YYNGEE. The CDR3 totals 17 residues. This chain's CDR3 is CASSVGGRTRAQETQYF. The CDR3 nucleotides are TGTGCCAGCAGCGTAGGCGGGAGGACCAGGGCCCAAGAGACCCAGTACTTC.

The genes are TRBV6-5 and TRBJ1-1; 12 bases map to TRBD1. Germline trimming cut 2 bases from V and 6 bases from J; bases unmatched to any gene: 7. The CDR3 consists of 16 residues. Per the germline V gene, CDR1 is MNHEY and CDR2 is SVGAGI. CDR3 sequence reads: CASSYGSGQGASEAFF. The CDR3 nucleotides read TGTGCCAGCAGTTACGGCTCGGGACAGGGGGCATCTGAAGCTTTCTTT.

This chain uses TRBV6-1 with TRBJ1-2; D gene unclear. This CDR3 has 14 amino acids. Germline assignment: CDR1 MNHNS and CDR2 SASEGT. The V gene lost 0 bases and the J gene lost 5 bases, with 10 bases spanning the gap. The CDR3 sequence: CASSEASRVYGYTF. CDR3 coding DNA: TGTGCCAGCAGTGAAGCCTCACGGGTTTATGGCTACACCTTC.

This clone is a singleton in its sample. The chain carries TRBV20-1 and TRBJ2-1; no firm D call. Germline V gene sequence: CDR1 DFQATT, CDR2 SNEGSKA (reference sequence). V dropped 5 bases and J dropped 3 bases, with 5 bases sitting between them. The CDR3 runs to 11 residues. The CDR3 region has the DNA TGCAGTGCTTCCAGCTACAATGAGCAGTTCTTC. This sequence encodes CSASSYNEQFF.

This clone turned up a few times. This sequence joins TRBV6-5 and TRBJ2-7; a weak D match, TRBD1 (6 bases). Trimming cost V 5 bases and J 9 bases, with 23 bases left between them. Germline V gives CDR1 MNHEY, CDR2 SVGAGI. The CDR3 runs 15 residues. The CDR3 here is CASSPSTWGRFGQYF. The CDR3 nucleotides read TGTGCCAGCAGTCCCTCGACTTGGGGGCGCTTCGGGCAGTACTTC.

The chain links TRBV5-6 to TRBJ2-5; D might be TRBD2 (6 bases). V dropped 3 bases and J dropped 2 bases, with 14 bases sitting between them. There are 15 residues in the CDR3. The V gene's germline CDR1 is SGHDT and CDR2 YYEEEE. DNA of the CDR3: TGTGCCAGCAGCTCGGTCGGCCGGGGGCAAGAGACCCAGTACTTC. Encoded protein: CASSSVGRGQETQYF.

This clone was observed a handful of times. The chain combines TRBV13 with TRBJ2-7; 9 bases line up with TRBD1. The junction had 6 bases not matched to a gene; V was cut back by 5 bases and J by 4 bases. The CDR3 extends over 14 amino acids. Germline loops: CDR1 PRHDT, CDR2 FYEKMQ (reference sequence). CDR3 region: CASSAHRGRYEQYF. The CDR3 region has the DNA TGTGCCAGCAGCGCCCACAGGGGGCGGTACGAGCAGTACTTC.

The chain links TRBV9 to TRBJ2-3; 10 bases are a match to TRBD1. CDR3 size: 16 residues. V lost 0 bases, J lost 0 bases, and 1 base stayed unmatched. Germline V CDR1 and CDR2: SGDLS, YYNGEE. The chain's CDR3 is CASSVAGQGSTDTQYF. The CDR3 DNA reads as TGTGCCAGCAGCGTAGCGGGACAGGGGAGCACAGATACGCAGTATTTT. Full variable domain (rest looked up from reference TRBV9 and TRBJ2-3): DSGVTQTPKHLITATGQRVTLRCSPRSGDLSVYWYQQSLDQGLQFLIQYYNGEERAKGNILERFSAQQFPDLHSELNLSSLELGDSALYFCASSVAGQGSTDTQYFGPGTRLTVL.

The chain uses TRBV7-3 and TRBJ1-2; D perhaps matches TRBD1 (5 bases). Trimming cost V 1 base and J 4 bases, with 16 bases left between them. CDR3 length: 16 amino acids. Per the germline V gene, CDR1 is SGHTA and CDR2 is FQGTGA. The CDR3 spells CASSLRSGRVGYGYTF. The DNA of the CDR3 is TGTGCCAGCAGCTTAAGATCAGGGCGTGTAGGCTATGGCTACACCTTC.

The V and J genes are TRBV5-1 and TRBJ1-2; D is uncertain. CDR1 is SGHRS and CDR2 is YFSETQ in the germline V gene. V lost 0 bases, J lost 4 bases, and 10 bases lay in between. This CDR3 has 14 amino acids. The CDR3 nucleotides are TGCGCCAGCAGCTTGGGGCAGATCTTCTATGGCTACACCTTC. Its protein is CASSLGQIFYGYTF.

This clone was seen a handful of times. The rearrangement uses TRBV7-3 and TRBJ2-6; D not certain. The CDR3 spans 19 residues. Deletions cut 5 bases from V and 0 bases from J, with 20 bases between. Germline lookup yields CDR1 SGHTA and CDR2 FQGTGA. Here the CDR3 reads CASSQTVVPFSSGANVLTF. CDR3 nucleotides: TGTGCCAGCAGCCAAACGGTCGTGCCCTTTAGCTCTGGGGCCAACGTCCTGACTTTC. Together with reference TRBV7-3 and TRBJ2-6, the CDR3 gives the full variable domain: GAGVSQTPSNKVTEKGKYVELRCDPISGHTALYWYRQSLGQGPEFLIYFQGTGAADDSGLPNDRFFAVRPEGSVSTLKIQRTERGDSAVYLCASSQTVVPFSSGANVLTFGAGSRLTVL.

In the case of this clone: A junction boundary mismatches the germline segment, possibly from a read error. The chain has TRBV7-9 and TRBJ2-2, with 11 bases lining up with TRBD2. Germline V gene data show CDR1 as SEHNR and CDR2 as FQNEAQ (reference sequence). The CDR3 has 16 residues. CDR3 bases: TGTTCCAGCCTCCATCTAGCGGGAGGTAGTCCCGGGGAGCTGTTTTTT. It encodes CSSLHLAGGSPGELFF. The whole variable domain, filled in from reference TRBV7-9 and TRBJ2-2, reads DTGVSQNPRHKITKRGQNVTFRCDPISEHNRLYWYRQTLGQGPEFLTYFQNEAQLEKSRLLSDRFSAERPKGSFSTLEIQRTEQGDSAMYLCSSLHLAGGSPGELFFGEGSRLTVL.

The chain links TRBV15 to TRBJ2-3; 7 positions agree with TRBD1. The CDR3 length is 15 residues. Germline-derived CDR1 and CDR2 are LNHNV and YYDKDF (reference sequence). V lost 3 bases, J lost 3 bases, and 6 bases stayed unmatched. CDR3: CATSRQTGRTDTQYF. The DNA for the CDR3 is TGTGCCACCAGCAGGCAGACAGGGCGGACAGATACGCAGTATTTT.

V gene TRBV18 combines with J gene TRBJ2-7, with TRBD2 identical over 7 bases. Germline CDR1 is KGHSH and CDR2 is LQKENI. V was clipped by 5 bases and J by 5 bases; unmatched bases: 9. The CDR3 is 14 amino acids. Here the CDR3 DNA reads TGTGCCAGCTCATCCAGCGGGACGAGCCACGAGCAGTACTTC. Translation gives CASSSSGTSHEQYF.

The V call is TRBV9, the J call TRBJ1-4; 8 nucleotides agree with TRBD1. J lost 4 bases, V lost 0 bases, and 2 bases had no gene match. Germline CDR1 is SGDLS and CDR2 is YYNGEE. The CDR3 is made up of 15 amino acids. CDR3 nucleotide sequence: TGTGCCAGCAGCGTAGGGACAGGGATTAATGAAAAACTGTTTTTT. Translating it yields CASSVGTGINEKLFF.

A note on this clone: The same CDR3 is also encoded by other DNA sequences in this sample. The DNA for the CDR3 is TGTGCCAGCAGCTTAGGCGGCGGGACCCAGTACTTC. It translates to CASSLGGGTQYF. The chain joins TRBV7-2 to TRBJ2-5; no firm D call. Trimming took 1 base from V and 7 from J, leaving 7 bases between them. CDR3 size: 12 residues. Germline V gene sequence: CDR1 SGHTA, CDR2 FQGNSA.

This clone was found once. The chain joins TRBV30 to TRBJ2-7; 11 bases are a match to TRBD1. Germline CDR1 is GTSNPN and CDR2 is SVGIG (reference sequence). V dropped 5 bases and J dropped 6; count of bases not matched to a gene: 6. The CDR3 runs to 13 residues. Here the CDR3 reads CAWQGQGGGEQYF. The CDR3 DNA is TGTGCCTGGCAGGGACAGGGGGGAGGCGAGCAGTACTTC.

This clone is labeled medium-sized. Other DNA sequences of this sample code for an identical CDR3. The chain couples TRBV5-1 to TRBJ1-1; tentative D call: TRBD1 (6 bases). The CDR3 has 13 amino acids. CDR1 SGHRS and CDR2 YFSETQ come from the germline V gene. Trimming took 0 bases from V and 8 from J, leaving 11 bases between them. The CDR3 bases are TGCGCCAGCAGCTTGGCGGGGGGGCCCGAAGCTTTCTTT. As protein: CASSLAGGPEAFF.